These 18 T cell receptor beta chains were sequenced from one sample in a study of Ad26.COV2.S vaccination and SARS-CoV-2 variants. The repertoire was sequenced with immunoSEQ multiplex PCR; TCRdb's copy has only in-frame clones and lacks some. This table holds 350,000 to 400,000 clones, 89% found once. As to treatment: some 20 received Ad26.COV2.S at low or high dose, single or two shots; five or six received placebo; per-sample allocation not given. Sampling was done on day 63 after the first vaccine or placebo injection. The sequencing here drew on peripheral blood, taken in a trial of Ad26.COV2.S vaccine versus placebo. The receptors come from a person aged 18-65 years who received the Ad26.COV2.S COVID-19 vaccine or a placebo.

The J gene is TRBJ1-5, the V gene TRBV7-3, with D unresolved. Germline V CDR1 and CDR2: SGHTA, FQGTGA. The V and J ends lost 5 bases and 1 base respectively, with 6 bases between them. The CDR3 runs to 13 residues. The CDR3 loop is CASSQTSNQPQHF. CDR3 nucleotides: TGTGCCAGCAGCCAAACGAGCAATCAGCCCCAGCATTTT.

The chain recombines TRBV28 with TRBJ1-5, with D maybe TRBD1 (5 bases). CDR1 and CDR2 from the germline V gene are MDHEN and SYDVKM. The CDR3 length is 14 residues. The ends were cut back, 3 bases at V and 5 bases at J, with 11 bases in the middle. Written as DNA, the CDR3 is TGTGCCAGCAGTTTGGAGGGGTTGGATCAGCCCCAGCATTTT. Amino acid sequence: CASSLEGLDQPQHF.

The chain uses TRBV18 and TRBJ2-5; perhaps TRBD1 as D (5 bases). V was pared by 1 base and J by 5 bases, with 17 bases between. The germline gives CDR1 KGHSH, CDR2 LQKENI. This CDR3 contains 16 residues. The CDR3 DNA reads TGTGCCAGCTCACCACGGGCAGGGAATAATGGGGAGACCCAGTACTTC. Protein: CASSPRAGNNGETQYF.

The genes are TRBV10-3 and TRBJ1-5; D remains unclear. The V gene's germline CDR1 is ENHRY and CDR2 SYGVKD. This CDR3 region has 13 residues. V lost 3 bases to trimming and J lost 4 bases, with 7 bases between them. The CDR3 is CAISDRENQPQHF. The CDR3 DNA is TGTGCCATCAGTGATAGGGAAAATCAGCCCCAGCATTTT.

V and J are TRBV18 and TRBJ1-2, with D possibly TRBD1 on 6 matching bases. Germline loops: CDR1 KGHSH, CDR2 LQKENI. V was clipped by 3 bases and J by 8 bases, with 22 bases between them. There are 16 residues in the CDR3. In DNA, the CDR3 is TGTGCCAGCTCACCCTCGGTCGGGGGCTCAGCTCGGGGCTACACCTTC. This encodes CASSPSVGGSARGYTF.

The chain is built from TRBV10-1 and TRBJ2-1; D is ambiguous. The length of the CDR3 is 15 residues. Germline V gene sequence: CDR1 WNHNN, CDR2 SYGVQD (reference sequence). V lost 4 bases to trimming and J lost 4 bases, with 14 bases between them. CDR3 nucleotides: TGCGCCAGCAGTGTCGGTCCTTTCAAGTACAATGAGCAGTTCTTC. Its protein product is CASSVGPFKYNEQFF.

V usage is TRBV10-3 and J usage is TRBJ2-4; D may be TRBD1 (5 bases). V was cut by 0 bases and J by 1 base, with 13 bases left in between. This CDR3 region has 17 residues. CDR1 and CDR2 (germline): ENHRY, SYGVKD. CDR3: CAISESEGPGAKNIQYF. CDR3 DNA: TGTGCCATCAGTGAGTCGGAAGGCCCAGGGGCCAAAAACATTCAGTACTTC.

This clone has just a few counts. The chain combines TRBV5-1 with TRBJ1-1, with 8 bases matching TRBD1. Germline V lookup: CDR1 SGHRS, CDR2 YFSETQ. J was trimmed by 1 base and V by 3 bases; bases with no gene match: 2. The CDR3 has 14 amino acids. The CDR3 nucleotides read TGCGCCAGCAGCTCCACAGGGGGGAACACTGAAGCTTTCTTT. This encodes CASSSTGGNTEAFF.

The J gene is TRBJ2-1, the V gene TRBV4-1, with D unclear. V lost 0 bases, J lost 0 bases, and 9 bases lay in between. CDR3 length: 16 amino acids. Germline CDR1 reads MGHRA; CDR2 reads YSYEKL. CDR3 nucleotide sequence: TGCGCCAGCAGCCAAGAGGCAGCTTCCTCCTACAATGAGCAGTTCTTC. It codes for CASSQEAASSYNEQFF.

This chain uses TRBV10-3 with TRBJ2-2; 9 nucleotides align to TRBD1. The junction had 17 bases not matched to a gene; V was cut back by 5 bases and J by 7 bases. This CDR3 contains 18 residues. CDR1 and CDR2 (germline): ENHRY, SYGVKD. CDR3 DNA: TGTGCCATCAGTAGAAGACTCCGGGACAGGGTCTCTGGCGGGGAGCTGTTTTTT. Translating gives CAISRRLRDRVSGGELFF.

CDR3: CSASWNEQFF. The DNA of the CDR3 is TGCAGCGCCAGCTGGAATGAGCAGTTCTTC. The chain uses TRBV29-1 and TRBJ2-1, with no clear D. CDR1 is SQVTM and CDR2 is ANQGSEA in the germline V gene. The V end lost 7 bases, the J end lost 7 bases, and 8 bases lay between the germline ends. The CDR3 sequence is 10 residues long.

The table lists this clone with a count of one. This chain links TRBV15 with TRBJ2-4, with D possibly being TRBD2 (5 bases). The V end was cut by 0 bases, the J end by 6 bases, with 12 bases between. CDR3 size: 15 residues. Germline V gene lookup returns CDR1 LNHNV and CDR2 YYDKDF (reference sequence). The CDR3: CATSREPGDSNIQYF. Here the CDR3 DNA reads TGTGCCACCAGCAGAGAACCCGGGGATTCAAACATTCAGTACTTC.

V usage is TRBV6-5 and J usage is TRBJ2-4, with D hard to call. The CDR3 is made up of 15 amino acids. Germline CDR1 MNHEY, CDR2 SVGAGI. The ends were cut back, 2 bases at V and 0 bases at J, with 8 bases in the middle. The CDR3 DNA reads TGTGCCAGCAGTTACGGCCAGCTAGCCAAAAACATTCAGTACTTC. This codes for CASSYGQLAKNIQYF.

The gene calls are TRBV7-2 and TRBJ2-5; 9 nucleotides match TRBD1. The germline gives CDR1 SGHTA, CDR2 FQGNSA. J was trimmed by 2 bases and V by 5 bases; bases with no gene match: 6. The CDR3 covers 15 residues. CDR3 protein: CASSARQGDQETQYF. CDR3 in DNA: TGTGCCAGCAGCGCAAGACAGGGGGATCAAGAGACCCAGTACTTC.

The rearrangement uses TRBV28 and TRBJ2-7, with a possible D match to TRBD2 (7 bases). This CDR3 has 12 amino acids. Deletions cut 6 bases from V and 6 bases from J, with 12 bases between. Germline V lookup: CDR1 MDHEN, CDR2 SYDVKM. CDR3 coding DNA: TGTGCCAGCAGGCAGGGGACTACCGAGCAGTACTTC. Translation gives CASRQGTTEQYF.

This chain links TRBV5-1 with TRBJ2-7; 8 bases are shared with TRBD1. Germline V gene data show CDR1 as SGHRS and CDR2 as YFSETQ. The CDR3 runs 14 residues. Trimming removed 2 bases from V and 5 bases from J; junction bases left unmatched: 6. For the CDR3, the DNA is TGCGCCAGCAGCTTCGGACAGGGCCCCCACGAGCAGTACTTC. It encodes CASSFGQGPHEQYF.

This chain uses TRBV29-1 with TRBJ1-2; 7 bases line up with TRBD1. The CDR3 sequence is 15 residues long. Looked up from germline, CDR1 is SQVTM and CDR2 is ANQGSEA. V shed 0 bases, J shed 8 bases, and the junction held 12 bases outside the gene matches. This CDR3 reads CSVEDPGTVLWGYTF. The CDR3 nucleotides are TGCAGCGTTGAAGACCCCGGGACAGTCTTATGGGGCTACACCTTC.

In this sample, this clone turned up once. The chain has TRBV9 and TRBJ2-2, with D perhaps TRBD2 (6 bases). This CDR3 comprises 13 residues. From germline, CDR1 is SGDLS and CDR2 YYNGEE. V dropped 6 bases and J dropped 4 bases, with 10 bases sitting between them. The CDR3 spells CASNREPTGELFF. The CDR3 DNA reads TGTGCCAGCAACCGGGAGCCCACCGGGGAGCTGTTTTTT.